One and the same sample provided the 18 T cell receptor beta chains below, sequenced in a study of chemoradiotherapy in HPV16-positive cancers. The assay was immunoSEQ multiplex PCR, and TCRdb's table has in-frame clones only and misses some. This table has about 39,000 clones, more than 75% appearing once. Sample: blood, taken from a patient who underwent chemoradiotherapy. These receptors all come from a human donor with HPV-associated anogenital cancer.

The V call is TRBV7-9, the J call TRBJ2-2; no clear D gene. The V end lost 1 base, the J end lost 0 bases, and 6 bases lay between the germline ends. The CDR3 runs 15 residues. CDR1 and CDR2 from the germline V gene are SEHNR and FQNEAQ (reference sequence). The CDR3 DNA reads TGTGCCAGCAGCTTAGGCGGTTCGAACACCGGGGAGCTGTTTTTT. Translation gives CASSLGGSNTGELFF.

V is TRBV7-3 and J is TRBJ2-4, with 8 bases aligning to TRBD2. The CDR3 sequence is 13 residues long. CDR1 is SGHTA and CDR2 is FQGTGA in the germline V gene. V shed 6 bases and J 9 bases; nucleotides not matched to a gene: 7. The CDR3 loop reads CASSFSGEGIQYF. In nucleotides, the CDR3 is TGTGCCAGCAGTTTTAGCGGGGAGGGCATTCAGTACTTC. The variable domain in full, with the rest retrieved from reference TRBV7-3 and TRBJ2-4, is GAGVSQTPSNKVTEKGKYVELRCDPISGHTALYWYRQSLGQGPEFLIYFQGTGAADDSGLPNDRFFAVRPEGSVSTLKIQRTERGDSAVYLCASSFSGEGIQYFGAGTRLSVL.

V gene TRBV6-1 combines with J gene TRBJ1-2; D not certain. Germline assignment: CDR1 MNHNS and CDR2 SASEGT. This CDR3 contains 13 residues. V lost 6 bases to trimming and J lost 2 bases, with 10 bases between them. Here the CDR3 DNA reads TGTGCCAGCAGCGAACAGAGCAACTATGGCTACACCTTC. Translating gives CASSEQSNYGYTF.

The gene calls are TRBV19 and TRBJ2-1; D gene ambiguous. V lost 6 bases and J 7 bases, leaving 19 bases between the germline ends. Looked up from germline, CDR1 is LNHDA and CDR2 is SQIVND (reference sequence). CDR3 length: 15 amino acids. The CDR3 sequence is CASSTNLDPMNEQFF. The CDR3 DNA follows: TGTGCCAGTAGCACCAATTTGGACCCCATGAATGAGCAGTTCTTC.

CDR3 amino acids: CASSAGTLGANVLTF. CDR3 nucleotide sequence: TGTGCCAGCAGCGCAGGGACCCTCGGGGCCAACGTCCTGACTTTC. The J gene is TRBJ2-6, the V gene TRBV9; D possibly uses TRBD1 or TRBD2 (5 bases each). V gave up 3 bases and J gave up 4 bases, with 11 bases separating them. The CDR3 covers 15 residues. The V gene's germline CDR1 is SGDLS and CDR2 YYNGEE.

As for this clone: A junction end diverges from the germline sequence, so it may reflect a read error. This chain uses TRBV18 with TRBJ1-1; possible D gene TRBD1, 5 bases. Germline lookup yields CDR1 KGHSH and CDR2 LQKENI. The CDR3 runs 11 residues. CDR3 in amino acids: CASSQGRYPGF. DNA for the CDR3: TGTGCCAGCTCACAGGGACGATACCCTGGATTT.

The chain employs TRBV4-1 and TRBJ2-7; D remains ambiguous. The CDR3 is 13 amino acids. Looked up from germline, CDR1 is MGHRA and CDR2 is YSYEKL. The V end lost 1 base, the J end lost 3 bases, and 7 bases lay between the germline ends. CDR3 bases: TGCGCCAGCAGCCAAGGAGCGATCTACGAGCAGTACTTC. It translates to CASSQGAIYEQYF.

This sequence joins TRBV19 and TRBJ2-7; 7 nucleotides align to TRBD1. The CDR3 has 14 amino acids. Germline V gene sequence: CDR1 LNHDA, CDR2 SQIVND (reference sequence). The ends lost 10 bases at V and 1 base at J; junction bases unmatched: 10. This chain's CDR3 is CATKDRTFSYEQYF. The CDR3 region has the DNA TGTGCCACCAAGGACAGGACGTTTTCCTACGAGCAGTACTTC.

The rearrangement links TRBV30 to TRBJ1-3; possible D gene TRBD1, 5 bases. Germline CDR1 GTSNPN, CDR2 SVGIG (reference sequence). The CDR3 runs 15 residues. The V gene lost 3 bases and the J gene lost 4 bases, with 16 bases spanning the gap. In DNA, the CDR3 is TGTGCCTGGAGGGGGCGGACGCTTGAGGGAAACACCATATATTTT. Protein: CAWRGRTLEGNTIYF. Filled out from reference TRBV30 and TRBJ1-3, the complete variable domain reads SQTIHQWPATLVQPVGSPLSLECTVEGTSNPNLYWYRQAAGRGLQLLFYSVGIGQISSEVPQNLSASRPQDRQFILSSKKLLLSDSGFYLCAWRGRTLEGNTIYFGEGSWLTVV.

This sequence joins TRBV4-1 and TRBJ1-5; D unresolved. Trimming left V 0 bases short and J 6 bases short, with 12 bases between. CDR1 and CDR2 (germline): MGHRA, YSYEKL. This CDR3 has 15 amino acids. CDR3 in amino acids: CASSQDFYEGQPQHF. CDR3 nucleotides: TGCGCCAGCAGCCAAGATTTTTACGAGGGTCAGCCCCAGCATTTT.

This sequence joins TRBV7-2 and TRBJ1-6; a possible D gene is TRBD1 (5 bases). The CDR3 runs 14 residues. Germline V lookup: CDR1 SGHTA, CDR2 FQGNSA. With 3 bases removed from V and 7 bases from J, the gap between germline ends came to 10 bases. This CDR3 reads CASSFQGGNSPLHF. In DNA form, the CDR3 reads TGTGCCAGCAGCTTCCAGGGTGGGAATTCACCCCTCCACTTT.

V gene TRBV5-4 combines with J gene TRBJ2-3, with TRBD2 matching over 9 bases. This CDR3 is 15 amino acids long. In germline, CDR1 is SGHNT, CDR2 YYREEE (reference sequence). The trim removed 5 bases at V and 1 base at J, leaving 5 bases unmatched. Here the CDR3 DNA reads TGTGCCAGCAGTTCTAGCGGGGCGCGCACAGATACGCAGTATTTT. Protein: CASSSSGARTDTQYF.

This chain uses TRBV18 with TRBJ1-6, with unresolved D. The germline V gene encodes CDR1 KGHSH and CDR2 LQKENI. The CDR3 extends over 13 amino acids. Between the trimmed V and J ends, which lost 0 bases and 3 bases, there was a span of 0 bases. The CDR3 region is CASSPPYNSPLHF. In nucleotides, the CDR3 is TGTGCCAGCTCACCACCCTATAATTCACCCCTCCACTTT.

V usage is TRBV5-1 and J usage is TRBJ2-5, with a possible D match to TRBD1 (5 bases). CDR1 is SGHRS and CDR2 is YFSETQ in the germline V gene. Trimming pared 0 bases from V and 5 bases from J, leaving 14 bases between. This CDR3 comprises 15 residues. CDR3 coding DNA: TGCGCCAGCAGCTTGGAGGGGCGTGGATACGAGACCCAGTACTTC. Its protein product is CASSLEGRGYETQYF.

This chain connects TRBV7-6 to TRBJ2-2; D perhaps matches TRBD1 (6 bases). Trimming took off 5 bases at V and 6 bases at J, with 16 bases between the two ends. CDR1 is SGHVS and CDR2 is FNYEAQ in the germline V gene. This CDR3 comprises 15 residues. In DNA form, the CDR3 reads TGTGCCAGCAGCCTACAGGGCTTTGTAGCCGGGGAGCTGTTTTTT. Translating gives CASSLQGFVAGELFF.

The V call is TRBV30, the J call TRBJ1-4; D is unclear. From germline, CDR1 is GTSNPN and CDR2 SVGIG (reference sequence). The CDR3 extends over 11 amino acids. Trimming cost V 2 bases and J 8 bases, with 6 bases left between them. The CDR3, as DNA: TGTGCCTGGAGTAGAGCCGAAAAACTGTTTTTT. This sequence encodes CAWSRAEKLFF.

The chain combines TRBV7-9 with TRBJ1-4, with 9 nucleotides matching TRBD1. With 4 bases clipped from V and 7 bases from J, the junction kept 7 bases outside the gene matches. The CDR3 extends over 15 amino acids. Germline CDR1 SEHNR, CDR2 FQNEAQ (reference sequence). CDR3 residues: CASSSWDRDSEKLFF. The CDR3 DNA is TGTGCCAGCAGCTCCTGGGACAGGGACAGTGAAAAACTGTTTTTT.

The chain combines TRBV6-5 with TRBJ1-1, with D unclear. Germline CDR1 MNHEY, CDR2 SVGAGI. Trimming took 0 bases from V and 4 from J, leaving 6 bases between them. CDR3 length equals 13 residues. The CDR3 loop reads CASSYSVGTEAFF. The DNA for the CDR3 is TGTGCCAGCAGTTACTCGGTCGGCACTGAAGCTTTCTTT.